A few counts support the clone carrying this T cell receptor (beta chain). Study processing details: Amplification of reference gene primers provided the estimated nucleated cell counts. Sequencing used immunoSEQ multiplex PCR; TCRdb keeps in-frame clones, though not all of them. The DNA gave D and trimming, while V, J and clone size come from that table. The sample includes about 150,000 clones, around four fifths of them seen just once. These data originate in a study of blood T cell repertoires in COVID-19. The germline CDR1 and CDR2 sequences are SGHRS and YFSETQ. V was shortened by 0 bases and J by 2 bases, with 14 bases between the two germline ends. The length of the CDR3 is 16 residues.

The chain employs TRBV5-1 and TRBJ1-1; D is unclear. The clonotype was recovered from a man in his forties or fifties who had recovered from COVID-19. Sequenced material: PBMCs or T cells enriched from blood (not recorded which). The CDR3 protein is CASSLEGQRGNTEAFF. The CDR3 DNA sequence: TGCGCCAGCAGCTTGGAGGGCCAACGGGGAAACACTGAAGCTTTCTTT.